This is a list of T cell receptor beta chains from one sample in a study of Ad26.COV2.S vaccination and SARS-CoV-2 variants. The repertoire was sequenced with immunoSEQ multiplex PCR; TCRdb's copy has only in-frame clones and lacks some. The data contain roughly 400,000 clones, about 90% of them singletons. The sequenced sample was peripheral blood, obtained in a trial of Ad26.COV2.S vaccine versus placebo. The receptors come from a person aged 18-65 years who received the Ad26.COV2.S COVID-19 vaccine or a placebo. Each CDR3 is given with its conserved first and last residue. Size is stated for part of the rows, as once, few or many counts, or as a class when the clone is expanded.

cdr3_aa	clone_size	v_call	j_call
CASSYGQGFNEQFF	.	TRBV6-5	TRBJ2-1
CASSSRQGANTEAFF	.	TRBV27	TRBJ1-1
CASSSKAWDTQYF	.	TRBV7-2	TRBJ2-3
CASSLSRGEQFF	.	TRBV6-5	TRBJ2-1
CAISERTDLYGYTF	.	TRBV10-3	TRBJ1-2
CASSLARGEPYEQYF	.	TRBV11-2	TRBJ2-7
CASSSAEGGESYEQYF	.	TRBV5-6	TRBJ2-7
CASSLRQGSLATNEKLFF	once	TRBV7-9	TRBJ1-4
CASSGDTRREKLFF	.	TRBV5-1	TRBJ1-4
CASSLGVGLREQFF	.	TRBV5-4	TRBJ2-1
CASRRTGGVDGYTF	.	TRBV27	TRBJ1-2
CASRAGGLTDTQYF	.	TRBV2	TRBJ2-3
CAWSVQVGTEAFF	.	TRBV30	TRBJ1-1
CASSSAVSSLNTEAFF	.	TRBV6-6	TRBJ1-1
CASSVATGGYEQFF	.	TRBV9	TRBJ2-1
CATHRVGNTEAFF	.	TRBV6-5	TRBJ1-1
CASSLDLLAFTDTQYF	.	TRBV11-2	TRBJ2-3
CASSEVAGGSEQYF	.	TRBV10-1	TRBJ2-7
CASSQDGDDQPQHF	.	TRBV4-3	TRBJ1-5
CASSTLGQGSYNEQFF	.	TRBV18	TRBJ2-1
CAPLGPTIGTGELFF	.	TRBV11-2	TRBJ2-2
CASSLGGTGSIEQYF	.	TRBV7-9	TRBJ2-7
CASSDEGQVSNEQFF	.	TRBV6-4	TRBJ2-1
CSFEGAGNTIYF	.	TRBV29-1	TRBJ1-3
CASSYSIVVNTEAFF	once	TRBV6-2/TRBV6-3	TRBJ1-1
CASTPEGPNTEAFF	.	TRBV6-5	TRBJ1-1
CASSPPGTGASYEQYF	once	TRBV18	TRBJ2-7
CASSAGVGQGYNEQFF	once	TRBV6-4	TRBJ2-1